This is a list of T cell receptor beta chains from one sample in a study of blood T cell repertoires in COVID-19. Sequencing was performed with immunoSEQ multiplex PCR; in TCRdb, only in-frame clones are kept and a portion is missing. The sample lists 200,000 to 250,000 clones, 84% occurring once. Sequenced input: PBMCs or T cells enriched from blood (not recorded which). The receptors here all came from a man in his 60s who had recovered from COVID-19. CDR3s include the opening cysteine and the closing phenylalanine or tryptophan. The order of the fields is CDR3 length, clone size, J gene, V gene, D gene, CDR3 protein, CDR3 DNA. A D gene is named only where the DNA matches it firmly. Only part of the rows carry a size: once, few, many, or a class if the clone is expanded.

15 . TRBJ2-1 TRBV11-3 TRBD1 CASSPRDSTTNEQFF TGTGCCAGCAGCCCACGGGACAGTACCACCAATGAGCAGTTCTTC
15 . TRBJ1-3 TRBV19 TRBD1 CASSFKGATGNTIYF TGTGCCAGTAGTTTTAAGGGGGCAACTGGAAACACCATATATTTT
14 . TRBJ1-1 TRBV7-8 . CASSLFGRSTEAFF TGTGCCAGCAGCTTGTTTGGTAGGAGCACTGAAGCTTTCTTT
22 . TRBJ2-2 TRBV21-1 . CASSKGLLAGLTSGGHTGELFF TGTGCCAGCAGCAAGGGGCTTTTGGCAGGGTTGACTAGCGGGGGCCATACCGGGGAGCTGTTTTTT
16 . TRBJ2-3 TRBV19 . CASSISGGGSTDTQYF TGTGCCAGTAGTATTTCTGGGGGCGGTAGCACAGATACGCAGTATTTT
14 few TRBJ2-3 TRBV3-1/TRBV3-2 TRBD1 CASSHGTGTDTQYF TGTGCCAGCAGCCACGGGACAGGGACAGATACGCAGTATTTT
12 . TRBJ1-3 TRBV9 . CASSVHGNTIYF TGTGCCAGCAGCGTGCACGGGAACACCATATATTTT
15 . TRBJ2-2 TRBV2 . CASSDDGGDTGELFF TGTGCCAGCAGTGACGATGGTGGAGACACCGGGGAGCTGTTTTTT
13 . TRBJ1-1 TRBV14 . CASSPRRGTEAFF TGTGCCAGCAGCCCCCGCCGGGGGACTGAAGCTTTCTTT
16 . TRBJ2-7 TRBV18 TRBD1 CASSPIRGQGSYEQYF TGTGCCAGCTCACCCATTCGTGGACAGGGATCGTACGAGCAGTACTTC
14 . TRBJ2-7 TRBV19 . CASSMTGYTYEQYF TGTGCCAGTAGTATGACAGGTTATACCTACGAGCAGTACTTC
14 . TRBJ1-5 TRBV7-2 . CASSLAGANQPQHF TGTGCCAGCAGCTTAGCAGGGGCCAATCAGCCCCAGCATTTT
16 few TRBJ1-2 TRBV27 . CASSPTGTTLGYGYTF TGTGCCAGCAGCCCAACCGGGACAACCCTAGGGTATGGCTACACCTTC
13 . TRBJ2-5 TRBV19 TRBD1 CASSPGQGETQYF TGTGCCAGTAGTCCGGGACAGGGAGAGACCCAGTACTTC
15 . TRBJ2-7 TRBV9 TRBD2 CASSAGLAASYEQYF TGTGCCAGCAGCGCCGGACTAGCGGCCTCCTACGAGCAGTACTTC
13 few TRBJ1-5 TRBV12-3/TRBV12-4 TRBD1 CASVGQVNQPQHF TGTGCCAGCGTCGGACAGGTCAATCAGCCCCAGCATTTT
13 . TRBJ2-3 TRBV27 . CASSLQSTDTQYF TGTGCCAGCAGTTTACAAAGCACAGATACGCAGTATTTT
16 few TRBJ1-6 TRBV4-3 . CASSQDGTNRGSPLHF TGCGCCAGCAGCCAAGACGGGACAAACCGGGGTTCACCCCTCCACTTT
15 . TRBJ1-2 TRBV4-2 TRBD1 CASSSPTGKEHGYTF TGTGCCAGCAGCTCACCGACAGGGAAAGAGCATGGCTACACCTTC
15 . TRBJ2-2 TRBV7-6 TRBD2 CASREPGLATGELFF TGTGCCAGCAGGGAACCGGGACTAGCTACCGGGGAGCTGTTTTTT
12 . TRBJ1-2 TRBV2 . CASTPTNYGYTF TGTGCCAGCACACCTACTAACTATGGCTACACCTTC